Included here is one TCR beta chain sequence, with context. Its antigen is undetermined. This sample stems from a study of cytomegalovirus exposure and HLA in healthy donors. Broader study findings: As a later analysis showed, several of the most significant clusters appeared to be linked to common viral pathogens. Immune exposure data for these donors was limited to CMV serostatus.

The CDR3 runs to 16 residues. The germline V gene has CDR1 SGHDT and CDR2 YYEEEE. V lost 2 bases to trimming and J lost 2 bases; unmatched junction nucleotides: 3. The PCR used 60 Vbeta and 13 Jbeta primers. Assay: immunoSEQ multiplex PCR; the TCRdb copy retains only in-frame clones and omits some. This table holds hundreds of thousands of clones, about 80% found once. What was sequenced was PBMCs. This TCR derives from a male donor in good health and CMV-seronegative. The V call is TRBV5-6, the J call TRBJ1-5; 11 bases align to TRBD1. The chain's CDR3 is CASSLGTGGGNQPQHF. CDR3 bases: TGTGCCAGCAGCTTAGGGACAGGGGGAGGCAATCAGCCCCAGCATTTT.